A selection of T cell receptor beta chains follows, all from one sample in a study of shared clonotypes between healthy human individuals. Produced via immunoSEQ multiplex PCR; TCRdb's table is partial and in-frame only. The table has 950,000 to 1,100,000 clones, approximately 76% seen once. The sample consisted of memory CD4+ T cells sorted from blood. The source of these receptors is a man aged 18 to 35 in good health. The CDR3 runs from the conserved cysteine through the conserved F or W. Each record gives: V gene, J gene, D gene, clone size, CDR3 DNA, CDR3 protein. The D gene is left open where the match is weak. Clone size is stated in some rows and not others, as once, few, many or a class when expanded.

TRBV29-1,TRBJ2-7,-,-,TGCAGCGTTGAGGTTGGAGGGGGCGTCGAGCAGTACTTC,CSVEVGGGVEQYF
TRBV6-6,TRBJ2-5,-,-,TGTGCCAGCAGCACGGGTGAGGGGACCCAGTACTTC,CASSTGEGTQYF
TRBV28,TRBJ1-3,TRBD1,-,TGTGCCAGCAGATCCAATACAGGGGAGGGAAACACCATATATTTT,CASRSNTGEGNTIYF
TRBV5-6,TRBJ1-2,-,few,TGTGCCAGCAGCTTCCCCCAGGAGCCAGACTATGGCTACACCTTC,CASSFPQEPDYGYTF
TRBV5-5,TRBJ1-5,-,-,TGTGCCAGCAGCTTGGAGGGATACAGCAATCAGCCCCAGCATTTT,CASSLEGYSNQPQHF
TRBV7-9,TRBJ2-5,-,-,TGTGCCAGCAGCGATTATAAGGATCAAGAGACCCAGTACTTC,CASSDYKDQETQYF
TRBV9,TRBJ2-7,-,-,TGTGCCAGCAGCTTGCGGGACCCCGGAGAGCAGTACTTC,CASSLRDPGEQYF
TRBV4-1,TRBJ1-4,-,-,TGCGCCAGCAGCCAAGAGGGAGGGTTCGGGGAAAAACTGTTTTTT,CASSQEGGFGEKLFF
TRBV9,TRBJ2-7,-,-,TGTGCCAGCAGCGTAGTGGCGAACTCCTACGAGCAGTACTTC,CASSVVANSYEQYF
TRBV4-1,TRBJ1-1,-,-,TGCGCCAGCAGCCAAAGGACAGCCTGGTCTGAAGCTTTCTTT,CASSQRTAWSEAFF
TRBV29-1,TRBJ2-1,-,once,TGCAGCGTTGAAGAGACCAGGGGGGGTGGAGATGAGCAGTTCTTC,CSVEETRGGGDEQFF
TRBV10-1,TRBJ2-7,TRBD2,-,TGCGCCACCGTCCAGCGGGAGGGCCCCTACGAGCAGTACTTC,CATVQREGPYEQYF
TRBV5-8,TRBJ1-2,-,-,TGTGCCAGCAGCTTGGATTTCTACACCTTC,CASSLDFYTF
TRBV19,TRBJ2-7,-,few,TGTGCCAGTAGTGTGGGGACTGATTACGAGCAGTACTTC,CASSVGTDYEQYF
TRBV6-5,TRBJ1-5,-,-,TGTGCCAGCAGGACCCGTTCAGGGGCGCAGCCCCAGCATTTT,CASRTRSGAQPQHF
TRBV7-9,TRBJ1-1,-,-,TGTGCCAGCAGCAACCGAGGCGCGAACACTGAAGCTTTCTTT,CASSNRGANTEAFF
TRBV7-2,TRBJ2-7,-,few,TGTGCCAGCAGCTTCTTCCCCGGGGGCCGCCCCGATAAACCTTACGAGCAGTACTTC,CASSFFPGGRPDKPYEQYF
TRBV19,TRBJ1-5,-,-,TGTGCCAGCTCCGGGGACCGCAATCAGCCCCAGCATTTT,CASSGDRNQPQHF
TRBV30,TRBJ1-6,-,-,TGTGCCTGGTCTCGGGGACCGAATTCACCCCTCCACTTT,CAWSRGPNSPLHF
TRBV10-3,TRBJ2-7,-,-,TGTGCCATCAGTGAGTCAGCTAGTTGGGACGAGCAGTACTTC,CAISESASWDEQYF
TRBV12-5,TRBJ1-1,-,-,TGTGCTAGTGGTTTGGCCCCAAACACTGAAGCTTTCTTT,CASGLAPNTEAFF
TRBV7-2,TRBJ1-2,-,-,TGTGCCAGCAGCTTAGATACGGGGGCGTCCGGTGGCTACACCTTC,CASSLDTGASGGYTF
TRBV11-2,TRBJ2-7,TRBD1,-,TGTGCCAGCAGCATCGGACAGGGGGTCTACGAGCAGTACTTC,CASSIGQGVYEQYF
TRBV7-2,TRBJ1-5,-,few,TGTGCCAGCAGCTTAGAGAGAGTCAATCAGCCCCAGCATTTT,CASSLERVNQPQHF
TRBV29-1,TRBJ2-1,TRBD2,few,TGCAGCGTTGGGACTAGTGTATTCAGTTACAATGAGCAGTTCTTC,CSVGTSVFSYNEQFF
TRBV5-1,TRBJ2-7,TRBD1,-,TGCGCCAGCAGCCCCGACAGGGTCGGCGAGCAGTACTTC,CASSPDRVGEQYF
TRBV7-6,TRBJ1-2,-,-,TGTGCCAGCAGGCCCGGCCCAGTAGCTAACTATGGCTACACCTTC,CASRPGPVANYGYTF
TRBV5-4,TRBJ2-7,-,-,TGTGCCAGTAAGGGGCGGGACAGCCTCGGACAGTACTTC,CASKGRDSLGQYF
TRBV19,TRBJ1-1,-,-,TGTGCCAGTAGTGCGGCCCAGGGTCGACGAGCTGAAGCTTTCTTT,CASSAAQGRRAEAFF
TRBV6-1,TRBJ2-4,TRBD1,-,TGTGCCAGCACCTCGGACAGGGGGCAGCTCCTGTACTTC,CASTSDRGQLLYF
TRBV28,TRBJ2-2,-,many,TGTGCCAGCATAAAAACCGGGGGGAACACCGGGGAGCTGTTTTTT,CASIKTGGNTGELFF
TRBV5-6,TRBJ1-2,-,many,TGTGCCAGCAGCTCGGACAGTAACTATGGCTACACCTTC,CASSSDSNYGYTF
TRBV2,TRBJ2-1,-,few,TGTGCCAGCAAATTGGACGGGGCCCCGGGTGATGAGCAGTTCTTC,CASKLDGAPGDEQFF
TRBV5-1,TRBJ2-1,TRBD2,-,TGCGCCAGCAGCTCCGCTAGCGGGAGCTACAATGAGCAGTTCTTC,CASSSASGSYNEQFF
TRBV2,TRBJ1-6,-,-,TGTGCCAGCAGTGCCGGGACCCACAGAGGTTCACCCCTCCACTTT,CASSAGTHRGSPLHF
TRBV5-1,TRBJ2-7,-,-,TGCGCCAGCAGCGAATATAGCTCCTACGAGCAGTACTTC,CASSEYSSYEQYF
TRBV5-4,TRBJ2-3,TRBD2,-,TGTGCCAGCAGCTTTGCTAGCGGGGGGCATACAGATACGCAGTATTTT,CASSFASGGHTDTQYF
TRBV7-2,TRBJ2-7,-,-,TGTGCCAGCAGCTTAGCAGGGCGGGGGCAGTACTTC,CASSLAGRGQYF
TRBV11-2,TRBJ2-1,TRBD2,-,TGTGCCAGCAGCTTAGATCTACTAGCGATGAATGAGCAGTTCTTC,CASSLDLLAMNEQFF
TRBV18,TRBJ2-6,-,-,TGTGCCAGCTCACCTCAAAGGTGGGCCAACGTCCTGACTTTC,CASSPQRWANVLTF
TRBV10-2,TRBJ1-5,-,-,TGCGCCAGCAGTGAGTTTGGAGGCAACAATCAGCCCCAGCATTTT,CASSEFGGNNQPQHF
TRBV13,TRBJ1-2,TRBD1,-,TGTGCCAGCAGCTTAGGCCTTGACAGGGGGCATTTGGACTATGGCTACACCTTC,CASSLGLDRGHLDYGYTF
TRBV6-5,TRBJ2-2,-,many,TGTGCCAGCAGTTATCTCGCGGGCACCGGGGAGCTGTTTTTT,CASSYLAGTGELFF
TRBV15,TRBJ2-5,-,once,TGTGCCACCAGCGGGGGGTTACAGAGCGAAGAGACCCAGTACTTC,CATSGGLQSEETQYF
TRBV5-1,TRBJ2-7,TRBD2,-,TGCGCCAGCAGCTTGGCCCCCCGGGGGGGAGGGGACGAGCAGTACTTC,CASSLAPRGGGDEQYF
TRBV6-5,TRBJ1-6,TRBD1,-,TGTGCCAGCAGTACTACGACAGGGACAAATTCACCCCTCCACTTT,CASSTTTGTNSPLHF
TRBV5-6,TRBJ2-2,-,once,TGTGCCAGCAGCTTAGGGGGGGGGACCGGGGAGCTGTTTTTT,CASSLGGGTGELFF
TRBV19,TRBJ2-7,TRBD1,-,TGTGCCAGTAGTTACACCGGGACAGGGGGCTTTCAGTACTTC,CASSYTGTGGFQYF
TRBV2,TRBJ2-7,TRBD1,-,TGTGCCAGCAGCGGACAGGGCTCAAGTTACCATCGTTACGAGCAGTACTTC,CASSGQGSSYHRYEQYF